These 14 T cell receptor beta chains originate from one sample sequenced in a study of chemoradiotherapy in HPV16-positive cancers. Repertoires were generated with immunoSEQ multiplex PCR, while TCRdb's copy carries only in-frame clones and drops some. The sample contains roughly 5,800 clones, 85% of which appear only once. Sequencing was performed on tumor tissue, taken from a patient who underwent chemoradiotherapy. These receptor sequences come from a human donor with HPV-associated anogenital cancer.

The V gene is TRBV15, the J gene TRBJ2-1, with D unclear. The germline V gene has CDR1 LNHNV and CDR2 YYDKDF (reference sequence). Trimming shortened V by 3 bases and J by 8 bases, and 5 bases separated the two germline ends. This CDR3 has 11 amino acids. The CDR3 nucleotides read TGTGCCACCAGCAGCCTACATGAGCAGTTCTTC. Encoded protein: CATSSLHEQFF.

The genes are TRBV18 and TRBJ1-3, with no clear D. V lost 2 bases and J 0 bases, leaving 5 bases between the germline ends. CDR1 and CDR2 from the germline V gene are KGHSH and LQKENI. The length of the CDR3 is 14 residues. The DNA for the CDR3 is TGTGCCAGCTCACCAGAGGGCTCTGGAAACACCATATATTTT. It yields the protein CASSPEGSGNTIYF.

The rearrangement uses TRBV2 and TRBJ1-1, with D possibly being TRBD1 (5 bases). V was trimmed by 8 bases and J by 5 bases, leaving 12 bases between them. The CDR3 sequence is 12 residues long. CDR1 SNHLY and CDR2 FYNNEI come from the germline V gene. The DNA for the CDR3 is TGTGCCAGCGGCACAGGCGGAACTGAAGCTTTCTTT. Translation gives CASGTGGTEAFF.

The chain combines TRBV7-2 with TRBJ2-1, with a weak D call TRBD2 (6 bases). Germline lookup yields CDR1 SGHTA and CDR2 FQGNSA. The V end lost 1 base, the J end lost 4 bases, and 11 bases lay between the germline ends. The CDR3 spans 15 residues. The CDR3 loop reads CASSLGPRGYNEQFF. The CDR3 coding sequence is TGTGCCAGCAGCTTAGGGCCTCGGGGGTACAATGAGCAGTTCTTC.

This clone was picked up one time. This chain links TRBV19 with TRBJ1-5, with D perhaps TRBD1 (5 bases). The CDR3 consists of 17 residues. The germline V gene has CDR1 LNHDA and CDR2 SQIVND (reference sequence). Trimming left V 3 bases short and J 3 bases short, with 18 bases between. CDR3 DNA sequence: TGTGCCAGTAGTATCCCCCGGGACGGGGGGAACAATCAGCCCCAGCATTTT. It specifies CASSIPRDGGNNQPQHF.

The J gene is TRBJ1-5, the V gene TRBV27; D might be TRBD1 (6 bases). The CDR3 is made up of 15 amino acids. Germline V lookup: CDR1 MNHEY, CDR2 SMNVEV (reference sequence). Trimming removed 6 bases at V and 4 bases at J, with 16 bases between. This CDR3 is CASRPDSLLNQPQHF. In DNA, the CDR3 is TGTGCCAGCAGACCGGACAGTTTGCTTAATCAGCCCCAGCATTTT.

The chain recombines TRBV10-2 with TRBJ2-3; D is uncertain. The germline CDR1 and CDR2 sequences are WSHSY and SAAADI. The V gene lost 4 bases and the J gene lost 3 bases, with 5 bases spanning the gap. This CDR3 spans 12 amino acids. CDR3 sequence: CASSVRTDTQYF. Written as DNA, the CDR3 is TGCGCCAGCAGTGTTCGGACAGATACGCAGTATTTT.

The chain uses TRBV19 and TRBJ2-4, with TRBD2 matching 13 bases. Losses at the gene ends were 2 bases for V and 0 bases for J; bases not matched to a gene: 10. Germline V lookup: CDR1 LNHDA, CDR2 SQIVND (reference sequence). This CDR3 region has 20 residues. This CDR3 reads CASSIYTSGGGPLAKNIQYF. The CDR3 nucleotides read TGTGCCAGTAGTATATATACTAGCGGGGGGGGACCCCTAGCCAAAAACATTCAGTACTTC.

The chain's CDR3 is CASSREGRYNEQFF. CDR3 bases: TGTGCCAGCAGCCGGGAAGGCCGGTACAATGAGCAGTTCTTC. V and J are TRBV14 and TRBJ2-1; no firm D call. The V end lost 4 bases, the J end lost 4 bases, and 11 bases lay between the germline ends. The length of the CDR3 is 14 residues. The germline V gene encodes CDR1 SGHDN and CDR2 FVKESK. The full variable domain, with the rest looked up from reference TRBV14 and TRBJ2-1, is EAGVTQFPSHSVIEKGQTVTLRCDPISGHDNLYWYRRVMGKEIKFLLHFVKESKQDESGMPNNRFLAERTGGTYSTLKVQPAELEDSGVYFCASSREGRYNEQFFGPGTRLTVL.

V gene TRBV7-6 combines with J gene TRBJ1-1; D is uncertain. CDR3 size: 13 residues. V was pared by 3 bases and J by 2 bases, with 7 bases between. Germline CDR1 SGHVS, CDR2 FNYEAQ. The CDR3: CASSLSRNTEAFF. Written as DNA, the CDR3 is TGTGCCAGCAGCTTGAGCCGAAACACTGAAGCTTTCTTT.

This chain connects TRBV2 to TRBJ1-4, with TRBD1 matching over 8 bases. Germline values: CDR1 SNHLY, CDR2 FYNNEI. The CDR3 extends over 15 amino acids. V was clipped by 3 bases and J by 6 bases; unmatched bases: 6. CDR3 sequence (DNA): TGTGCCAGCAGTGAGGGCGGACAGGGATATGAAAAACTGTTTTTT. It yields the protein CASSEGGQGYEKLFF.

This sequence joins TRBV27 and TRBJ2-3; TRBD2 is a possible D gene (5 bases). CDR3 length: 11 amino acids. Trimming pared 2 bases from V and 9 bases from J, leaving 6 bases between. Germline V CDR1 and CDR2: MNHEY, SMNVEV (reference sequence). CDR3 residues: CASSLGGTQYF. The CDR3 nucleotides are TGTGCCAGCAGTTTAGGAGGAACGCAGTATTTT.

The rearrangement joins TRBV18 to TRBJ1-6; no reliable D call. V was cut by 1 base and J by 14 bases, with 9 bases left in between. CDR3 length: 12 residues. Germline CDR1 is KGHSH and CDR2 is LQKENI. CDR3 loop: CASSPQGPALHF. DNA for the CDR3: TGTGCCAGCTCACCACAGGGTCCGGCCCTCCACTTT.

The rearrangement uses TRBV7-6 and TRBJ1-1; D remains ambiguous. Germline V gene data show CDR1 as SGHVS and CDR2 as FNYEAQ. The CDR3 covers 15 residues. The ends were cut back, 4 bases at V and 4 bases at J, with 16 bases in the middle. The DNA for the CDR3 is TGTGCCAGCAGCTACGGACGGGCGGCCAGCACTGAAGCTTTCTTT. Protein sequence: CASSYGRAASTEAFF.